Listed below are T cell receptor beta chains from one sample, sequenced in a study of beta chain features in type 1 diabetes. Measured with immunoSEQ multiplex PCR; TCRdb has only the in-frame clones, and not every one. Seen here are under 950,000 clones, 17% observed once, and the top ten hold around 0.02%. Specimen: naive CD4+ T cells from blood. These receptors all stem from a woman aged 18-29 years in good health. Each CDR3 is given with its conserved first and last residue. The D gene is left open where the match is weak. A clone size is listed for some rows: how often the clone was seen (once, few, many), or a class if it is expanded.

cdr3_nt: TGTGCCAGCAGCTCAGAGGTCGGGAACACCATATATTTT
cdr3_aa: CASSSEVGNTIYF
j_call: TRBJ1-3
v_call: TRBV7-3
clone_size: -
d_call: -
cdr3_length: 13

cdr3_nt: TGTGCCAGCAGCCGCGGACAGCCGAACACTGAAGCTTTCTTT
cdr3_aa: CASSRGQPNTEAFF
j_call: TRBJ1-1
v_call: TRBV7-9
clone_size: few
d_call: -
cdr3_length: 14

cdr3_nt: TGTGCCAGCATTTTCACCGAGGGCGGGTGGCCCCAGTACTTC
cdr3_aa: CASIFTEGGWPQYF
j_call: TRBJ2-5
v_call: TRBV6-5
clone_size: few
d_call: -
cdr3_length: 14

cdr3_nt: TGTGCCAGCTCACCACCGTACGGTTTCGGGGAGCTGTTTTTT
cdr3_aa: CASSPPYGFGELFF
j_call: TRBJ2-2
v_call: TRBV18
clone_size: few
d_call: -
cdr3_length: 14

cdr3_nt: TGTGCCAGCAGCTTAGGTGGGAGTGCCTCCTACAATGAGCAGTTCTTC
cdr3_aa: CASSLGGSASYNEQFF
j_call: TRBJ2-1
v_call: TRBV7-9
clone_size: -
d_call: -
cdr3_length: 16

cdr3_nt: TGTGCCAGCAGTTTAGGCGGGTCCTCCTACAATGAGCAGTTCTTC
cdr3_aa: CASSLGGSSYNEQFF
j_call: TRBJ2-1
v_call: TRBV27
clone_size: -
d_call: -
cdr3_length: 15

cdr3_nt: TGTGCCAGCAGCCGAGCAGGGGGAGGCTACACCTTC
cdr3_aa: CASSRAGGGYTF
j_call: TRBJ1-2
v_call: TRBV28
clone_size: -
d_call: TRBD1
cdr3_length: 12

cdr3_nt: TGTGCCAGCTCACCTCCGGGTTCCCCTAACAATGAGCAGTTCTTC
cdr3_aa: CASSPPGSPNNEQFF
j_call: TRBJ2-1
v_call: TRBV18
clone_size: few
d_call: -
cdr3_length: 15

cdr3_nt: TGCGCCAGCAGCCAGGGACTAGCGGACCACAATGAGCAGTTCTTC
cdr3_aa: CASSQGLADHNEQFF
j_call: TRBJ2-1
v_call: TRBV5-1
clone_size: few
d_call: TRBD2
cdr3_length: 15

cdr3_nt: TGTGCCAGTAGTACCCGAAGGGGGGGGCCCGGGACCGGGGAGCTGTTTTTT
cdr3_aa: CASSTRRGGPGTGELFF
j_call: TRBJ2-2
v_call: TRBV19
clone_size: few
d_call: -
cdr3_length: 17

cdr3_nt: TGCGCCAGCAGCAGGGGGGGAGAGAGGAAGACCCAGTACTTC
cdr3_aa: CASSRGGERKTQYF
j_call: TRBJ2-5
v_call: TRBV5-1
clone_size: -
d_call: -
cdr3_length: 14

cdr3_nt: TGTGCCAGCAGCCGCAACTCCTACAATGAGCAGTTCTTC
cdr3_aa: CASSRNSYNEQFF
j_call: TRBJ2-1
v_call: TRBV7-3
clone_size: -
d_call: -
cdr3_length: 13

cdr3_nt: TGTGCCAGCTCACCGCCGCTTGGGCAGGGGCAATCCTACGAGCAGTACTTC
cdr3_aa: CASSPPLGQGQSYEQYF
j_call: TRBJ2-7
v_call: TRBV18
clone_size: few
d_call: -
cdr3_length: 17

cdr3_nt: TGTGCCAGTAGTATCCGGGACAGGCAACAAGAGACCCAGTACTTC
cdr3_aa: CASSIRDRQQETQYF
j_call: TRBJ2-5
v_call: TRBV19
clone_size: -
d_call: TRBD1
cdr3_length: 15

cdr3_nt: TGTGCCAGCAGGCCTCGCGCTTTCACGGAGCAGTTCTTC
cdr3_aa: CASRPRAFTEQFF
j_call: TRBJ2-1
v_call: TRBV6-5
clone_size: -
d_call: -
cdr3_length: 13

cdr3_nt: TGCGCCAGCAGCCAATTCCGGGAGGGATACACCGGGGAGCTGTTTTTT
cdr3_aa: CASSQFREGYTGELFF
j_call: TRBJ2-2
v_call: TRBV4-3
clone_size: -
d_call: TRBD2
cdr3_length: 16

cdr3_nt: TGCAGTGCTACCCTGAATACGCAGTATTTT
cdr3_aa: CSATLNTQYF
j_call: TRBJ2-3
v_call: TRBV20-1
clone_size: -
d_call: -
cdr3_length: 10

cdr3_nt: TGTGCCAGCAGTTACGATTGGGTAGGGAGCTATGGCTACACCTTC
cdr3_aa: CASSYDWVGSYGYTF
j_call: TRBJ1-2
v_call: TRBV6-6
clone_size: few
d_call: -
cdr3_length: 15

cdr3_nt: TGTGCCAGCAGCCCTTACAGAGACAATGAGCAGTTCTTC
cdr3_aa: CASSPYRDNEQFF
j_call: TRBJ2-1
v_call: TRBV11-3
clone_size: few
d_call: -
cdr3_length: 13

cdr3_nt: TGCGCCAGCAGCTTGTTGGGGGTCGAGAACACTGAAGCTTTCTTT
cdr3_aa: CASSLLGVENTEAFF
j_call: TRBJ1-1
v_call: TRBV5-1
clone_size: -
d_call: -
cdr3_length: 15

cdr3_nt: TGTGCCAGCAGCTTACGGGCAGGGCCGAATCAGCCCCAGCATTTT
cdr3_aa: CASSLRAGPNQPQHF
j_call: TRBJ1-5
v_call: TRBV7-2
clone_size: -
d_call: -
cdr3_length: 15

cdr3_nt: TGCAGCGCCAGGGACAGGGAAGGCTACACCTTC
cdr3_aa: CSARDREGYTF
j_call: TRBJ1-2
v_call: TRBV29-1
clone_size: few
d_call: TRBD1
cdr3_length: 11

cdr3_nt: TGTGCCAGCAGCTGGAGGACAGTTGAGACCCAGTACTTC
cdr3_aa: CASSWRTVETQYF
j_call: TRBJ2-5
v_call: TRBV7-2
clone_size: few
d_call: -
cdr3_length: 13

cdr3_nt: TGCAGCGTTGTTTTCGCCCGGACAGGTCCTAACTATGGCTACACCTTC
cdr3_aa: CSVVFARTGPNYGYTF
j_call: TRBJ1-2
v_call: TRBV29-1
clone_size: -
d_call: TRBD1
cdr3_length: 16

cdr3_nt: TGCGCCAGCAGCCAAGACAACAGGGGCGCGATCTATGGCTACACCTTC
cdr3_aa: CASSQDNRGAIYGYTF
j_call: TRBJ1-2
v_call: TRBV4-3
clone_size: -
d_call: TRBD1
cdr3_length: 16

cdr3_nt: TGTGCCAGCAGCCCTAGTACCGTGGACAGGTACAATGAGCAGTTCTTC
cdr3_aa: CASSPSTVDRYNEQFF
j_call: TRBJ2-1
v_call: TRBV9
clone_size: -
d_call: TRBD1
cdr3_length: 16

cdr3_nt: TGTGCCAGCAGCCCGGGACTAGCGCCGAGCTCCTACAATGAGCAGTTCTTC
cdr3_aa: CASSPGLAPSSYNEQFF
j_call: TRBJ2-1
v_call: TRBV7-2
clone_size: -
d_call: TRBD2
cdr3_length: 17

cdr3_nt: TGTGCCAGCAGTGACTGTCTCGCGCTAGCGGGAGCGGGGCTTAGCACAGATACGCAGTATTTT
cdr3_aa: CASSDCLALAGAGLSTDTQYF
j_call: TRBJ2-3
v_call: TRBV6-4
clone_size: few
d_call: TRBD2
cdr3_length: 21

cdr3_nt: TGTGCCAGCTCCCTTGAGGGATCTTCGGAGCAGTTCTTC
cdr3_aa: CASSLEGSSEQFF
j_call: TRBJ2-1
v_call: TRBV7-9
clone_size: -
d_call: -
cdr3_length: 13

cdr3_nt: TGTGCCAGCAGCCCGACGGTTGCGTCCTCTCGCAATGAGCAGTTCTTC
cdr3_aa: CASSPTVASSRNEQFF
j_call: TRBJ2-1
v_call: TRBV7-2
clone_size: few
d_call: -
cdr3_length: 16

cdr3_nt: TGTGCCAGCAGCTTCGGAGTAGCGGGGTTCGAAGGGAGCTACAATGAGCAGTTCTTC
cdr3_aa: CASSFGVAGFEGSYNEQFF
j_call: TRBJ2-1
v_call: TRBV7-9
clone_size: few
d_call: TRBD2
cdr3_length: 19

cdr3_nt: TGTGCCAGCAGTGATTGGACAGTCTACGAGCAGTACTTC
cdr3_aa: CASSDWTVYEQYF
j_call: TRBJ2-7
v_call: TRBV25-1
clone_size: -
d_call: -
cdr3_length: 13

cdr3_nt: TGTGCCAGCAGTGAAACGGGGGACACCGACTACACCTTC
cdr3_aa: CASSETGDTDYTF
j_call: TRBJ1-2
v_call: TRBV2
clone_size: -
d_call: -
cdr3_length: 13

cdr3_nt: TGTGCCAGCAGAAGCGGGACAAATACGCAGTATTTT
cdr3_aa: CASRSGTNTQYF
j_call: TRBJ2-3
v_call: TRBV7-2
clone_size: -
d_call: -
cdr3_length: 12

cdr3_nt: TGTGCCAGTACTACTGGGGCGTCCTCCTACGAGCAGTACTTC
cdr3_aa: CASTTGASSYEQYF
j_call: TRBJ2-7
v_call: TRBV6-5
clone_size: once
d_call: -
cdr3_length: 14

cdr3_nt: TGTGCCAGCAGCGTAGGCGGGACTAGAAACACCGGGGAGCTGTTTTTT
cdr3_aa: CASSVGGTRNTGELFF
j_call: TRBJ2-2
v_call: TRBV9
clone_size: -
d_call: TRBD2
cdr3_length: 16

cdr3_nt: TGTGCCAGTAGAGACAGGGCCGGAGGGGCCAACGTCCTGACTTTC
cdr3_aa: CASRDRAGGANVLTF
j_call: TRBJ2-6
v_call: TRBV19
clone_size: -
d_call: TRBD1
cdr3_length: 15

cdr3_nt: TGTGCCAGCAGCGCGCGGGCTAGCGGGGGCACAGATACGCAGTATTTT
cdr3_aa: CASSARASGGTDTQYF
j_call: TRBJ2-3
v_call: TRBV9
clone_size: few
d_call: TRBD2
cdr3_length: 16

cdr3_nt: TGTGCCAGCAGCTTAGCCCCGGGACTAGCGGGAGTCTACGAGCAGTACTTC
cdr3_aa: CASSLAPGLAGVYEQYF
j_call: TRBJ2-7
v_call: TRBV7-2
clone_size: few
d_call: TRBD2
cdr3_length: 17

cdr3_nt: TGTGCCAGTAAACTAGCGGGAGGGGGTGAGCAGTTCTTC
cdr3_aa: CASKLAGGGEQFF
j_call: TRBJ2-1
v_call: TRBV25-1
clone_size: -
d_call: TRBD2
cdr3_length: 13

cdr3_nt: TGTGCCAGCATCGGATCCGGGACAGGGGCTAGTGGCGAGCAGTACTTC
cdr3_aa: CASIGSGTGASGEQYF
j_call: TRBJ2-7
v_call: TRBV25-1
clone_size: few
d_call: TRBD1
cdr3_length: 16

cdr3_nt: TGCAGCGGCGTCGCGCGTTACAATGAGCAGTTCTTC
cdr3_aa: CSGVARYNEQFF
j_call: TRBJ2-1
v_call: TRBV29-1
clone_size: few
d_call: -
cdr3_length: 12

cdr3_nt: TGCGCCAGCAGCTTGGGATTAGCGACCCTCTCCTACGAGCAGTACTTC
cdr3_aa: CASSLGLATLSYEQYF
j_call: TRBJ2-7
v_call: TRBV5-1
clone_size: few
d_call: -
cdr3_length: 16

cdr3_nt: TGTGCCAGCAGTCCTCGGGGATCGAGCTCCTACAATGAGCAGTTCTTC
cdr3_aa: CASSPRGSSSYNEQFF
j_call: TRBJ2-1
v_call: TRBV28
clone_size: -
d_call: -
cdr3_length: 16

cdr3_nt: TGTGCCAGTACGACTGGGTATGGCTACACCTTC
cdr3_aa: CASTTGYGYTF
j_call: TRBJ1-2
v_call: TRBV19
clone_size: -
d_call: -
cdr3_length: 11

cdr3_nt: TGTGCCAGCAGTGCTGGGCCAGCCTACACTTCCTACGAGCAGTACTTC
cdr3_aa: CASSAGPAYTSYEQYF
j_call: TRBJ2-7
v_call: TRBV27
clone_size: -
d_call: -
cdr3_length: 16

cdr3_nt: TGTGCCAGCAGCTTGTTGTCCTCCAACTATGGCTACACCTTC
cdr3_aa: CASSLLSSNYGYTF
j_call: TRBJ1-2
v_call: TRBV5-8
clone_size: few
d_call: -
cdr3_length: 14

cdr3_nt: TGTGCCAGCAGCCCAACACCCGGGACAGGGTTCACCGGGGAGCTGTTTTTT
cdr3_aa: CASSPTPGTGFTGELFF
j_call: TRBJ2-2
v_call: TRBV7-9
clone_size: -
d_call: TRBD1
cdr3_length: 17

cdr3_nt: TGCAGCGTTCAAGCGGTGGGAAACTTTCAACAGGGGATGAACACTGAAGCTTTCTTT
cdr3_aa: CSVQAVGNFQQGMNTEAFF
j_call: TRBJ1-1
v_call: TRBV29-1
clone_size: -
d_call: TRBD1
cdr3_length: 19

cdr3_nt: TGTGCCAGCAGTTACTCGGGCAGGGGGGAAGGGAATGAGCAGTTCTTC
cdr3_aa: CASSYSGRGEGNEQFF
j_call: TRBJ2-1
v_call: TRBV6-6
clone_size: few
d_call: -
cdr3_length: 16

cdr3_nt: TGTGCCATCAGTGAGTCGGCCACAGGAGGTAACACCTTC
cdr3_aa: CAISESATGGNTF
j_call: TRBJ1-2
v_call: TRBV10-3
clone_size: few
d_call: -
cdr3_length: 13